Below, 30 T cell receptor beta chains from the same sample are listed, as sequenced in a study of blood T cell repertoires in COVID-19. TCRdb keeps only in-frame clones here, not all; method: immunoSEQ multiplex PCR. Of more than 95,000 clones detected, 86% appear once; the ten largest clones hold around 5%. Material for sequencing was peripheral blood. These receptors came from a human donor in a cohort sampled during active COVID-19.

This sequence joins TRBV30 and TRBJ1-6; the D gene is possibly TRBD1 (6 bases). V shed 6 bases and J shed 8 bases, with 11 bases lying between them. Per the germline V gene, CDR1 is GTSNPN and CDR2 is SVGIG (reference sequence). The CDR3 is 12 residues long. The CDR3 sequence: CACSRGDSPLHF. CDR3 coding DNA: TGTGCCTGCTCCAGGGGCGATTCACCCCTCCACTTT.

The genes are TRBV12-3 or TRBV12-4 and TRBJ1-1, with TRBD1 as a possible D gene (5 bases). The ends were cut back, 7 bases at V and 5 bases at J, with 14 bases in the middle. The CDR3 runs 13 residues. CDR3 DNA sequence: TGTGCCAGCAACACCTACAGGAGAACTGAAGCTTTCTTT. Protein product: CASNTYRRTEAFF.

The chain couples TRBV9 to TRBJ2-3; 16 bases are shared with TRBD2. V shed 4 bases, J shed 3 bases, and the junction held 2 bases outside the gene matches. This CDR3 comprises 16 residues. Germline-derived CDR1 and CDR2 are SGDLS and YYNGEE. The CDR3 loop reads CASSRGLAGGTDTQYF. The CDR3 bases are TGTGCCAGCAGCCGGGGACTAGCGGGAGGGACAGATACGCAGTATTTT. The variable domain in full, completed from reference TRBV9 and TRBJ2-3, reads DSGVTQTPKHLITATGQRVTLRCSPRSGDLSVYWYQQSLDQGLQFLIQYYNGEERAKGNILERFSAQQFPDLHSELNLSSLELGDSALYFCASSRGLAGGTDTQYFGPGTRLTVL.

This sequence joins TRBV12-3 or TRBV12-4 and TRBJ2-7; D perhaps matches TRBD1 (6 bases). V lost 1 base and J lost 8, with 9 bases in between. This CDR3 is 12 amino acids long. DNA for the CDR3: TGTGCCAGCAGTTTAGGACAGGCCAAGCAGTACTTC. It codes for CASSLGQAKQYF.

The CDR3 region is CASSLSGTSSRELFF. The CDR3 region has the DNA TGCGCCAGCAGCTTGTCCGGGACTAGTAGTCGGGAGCTGTTTTTT. The chain employs TRBV5-1 and TRBJ2-2, with 8 bases aligning to TRBD2. The CDR3 totals 15 residues. From germline, CDR1 is SGHRS and CDR2 YFSETQ. The junction had 8 bases not matched to a gene; V was cut back by 1 base and J by 9 bases.

The chain joins TRBV7-9 to TRBJ1-2, with D possibly TRBD1 on 5 matching bases. Germline V CDR1 and CDR2: SEHNR, FQNEAQ (reference sequence). V lost 5 bases to trimming and J lost 4 bases, with 26 bases between them. This CDR3 has 18 residues. The CDR3 loop is CASSTSHGEVLRGYGYTF. In nucleotides, the CDR3 is TGTGCCAGCAGCACGTCGCATGGGGAGGTACTAAGGGGCTATGGCTACACCTTC.

In DNA form, the CDR3 reads TGTGCCAGCAGCTCGGACAGCCCTAACTATGGCTACACCTTC. Its protein is CASSSDSPNYGYTF. The chain recombines TRBV7-2 with TRBJ1-2, with a weak D call TRBD1 (6 bases). Between the trimmed V and J ends, which lost 4 bases and 0 bases, there was a span of 9 bases. CDR1 SGHTA and CDR2 FQGNSA come from the germline V gene. The CDR3 runs to 14 residues.

CDR3 nucleotide sequence: TGTGCCAGCAGCTTGGCGGGGACAGAGGAAGTTCTACAGCAGTACTTC. Residues: CASSLAGTEEVLQQYF. This chain links TRBV5-6 with TRBJ2-7, with 7 bases matching TRBD1. This CDR3 contains 16 residues. The germline gives CDR1 SGHDT, CDR2 YYEEEE. Trimming removed 0 bases from V and 8 bases from J; junction bases left unmatched: 14.

The V gene is TRBV18, the J gene TRBJ2-2; 8 nucleotides line up with TRBD1. V shed 4 bases, J shed 3 bases, and the junction held 7 bases outside the gene matches. CDR3 size: 16 residues. Germline CDR1 is KGHSH and CDR2 is LQKENI. In DNA, the CDR3 is TGTGCCAGCTCACTGACAGGGGTTGGAGACACCGGGGAGCTGTTTTTT. Amino acid sequence: CASSLTGVGDTGELFF.

V gene TRBV18 combines with J gene TRBJ1-5; TRBD1 matches 9 bases. The ends lost 2 bases at V and 7 bases at J; junction bases unmatched: 6. Germline V gene lookup returns CDR1 KGHSH and CDR2 LQKENI. The CDR3 has 15 amino acids. CDR3 loop: CASSPGTGYKQPQHF. CDR3 nucleotides: TGTGCCAGCTCACCAGGGACAGGGTACAAGCAGCCCCAGCATTTT.

This clone appeared once. The chain employs TRBV6-5 and TRBJ1-2; the D gene is possibly TRBD1 (6 bases). Germline V gives CDR1 MNHEY, CDR2 SVGAGI. Trimming shortened V by 6 bases and J by 3 bases, and 11 bases separated the two germline ends. The CDR3 sequence is 13 residues long. Here the CDR3 reads CASRQGEYYGYTF. For the CDR3, the DNA is TGTGCCAGCAGACAGGGAGAGTACTATGGCTACACCTTC.

The chain carries TRBV9 and TRBJ2-1; 9 nucleotides match TRBD2. V dropped 3 bases and J dropped 7; count of bases not matched to a gene: 11. The germline CDR1 and CDR2 sequences are SGDLS and YYNGEE. The CDR3 consists of 16 residues. The DNA for the CDR3 is TGTGCCAGCAGCGCCCTCCCCGGACTAGCGACGAATGAGCAGTTCTTC. Protein product: CASSALPGLATNEQFF.

This rearrangement joins TRBV7-8 to TRBJ2-3, with 11 bases identical to TRBD2. Per the germline V gene, CDR1 is SGHVS and CDR2 is FQNEAQ. With V trimmed by 5 bases and J by 2 bases, 18 bases remained unmatched. This CDR3 has 20 amino acids. DNA for the CDR3: TGTGCCAGCAGCCCCACAAGCGTGCAGGTGACTAGCGGGGCCACAGATACGCAGTATTTT. It translates to CASSPTSVQVTSGATDTQYF. Full variable domain (outside the CDR3, taken from reference TRBV7-8 and TRBJ2-3): GAGVSQSPRYKVAKRGQDVALRCDPISGHVSLFWYQQALGQGPEFLTYFQNEAQLDKSGLPSDRFFAERPEGSVSTLKIQRTQQEDSAVYLCASSPTSVQVTSGATDTQYFGPGTRLTVL.

The rearrangement links TRBV27 to TRBJ2-7, with D unclear. Trimming stripped 0 bases from V and 2 bases from J, with 8 bases between. Germline-derived CDR1 and CDR2 are MNHEY and SMNVEV (reference sequence). This CDR3 is built from 14 residues. CDR3 residues: CASSLSGRTYEQYF. CDR3 DNA: TGTGCCAGCAGTTTATCGGGCAGAACCTACGAGCAGTACTTC.

The chain has TRBV5-8 and TRBJ1-2; 7 nucleotides agree with TRBD1. V shed 7 bases, J shed 0 bases, and the junction held 12 bases outside the gene matches. CDR3 length: 16 residues. Germline-derived CDR1 and CDR2 are SGHTS and YDEGEE. The CDR3 DNA sequence: TGTGCCAGCGAATCCGGGACAGCTTTAGCTAACTATGGCTACACCTTC. Its protein is CASESGTALANYGYTF.

The V call is TRBV6-1, the J call TRBJ2-5, with D possibly being TRBD1 (6 bases). Germline CDR1 reads MNHNS; CDR2 reads SASEGT. The CDR3 covers 16 residues. V lost 3 bases and J 2 bases, leaving 16 bases between the germline ends. The CDR3: CASSDWNRVVQETQYF. CDR3 sequence (DNA): TGTGCCAGCAGTGATTGGAACAGGGTCGTACAAGAGACCCAGTACTTC.

This clone was detected only once. This rearrangement joins TRBV12-5 to TRBJ1-1; D is uncertain. V lost 5 bases and J lost 7, with 14 bases in between. Germline CDR1 and CDR2: LGHNT and FRNRAP. The CDR3 length is 13 residues. The CDR3 spells CASGVTAGLEAFF. Written as DNA, the CDR3 is TGTGCTAGTGGTGTGACTGCCGGACTTGAAGCTTTCTTT.

The rearrangement links TRBV5-8 to TRBJ1-1; TRBD1 matches 10 bases. This CDR3 contains 14 residues. The germline gives CDR1 SGHTS, CDR2 YDEGEE. The J segment lost 1 base and the V segment lost 5 bases, leaving 2 bases of the junction unmatched. The CDR3 here is CASRGQGWNTEAFF. CDR3 nucleotides: TGTGCCAGCAGGGGACAGGGGTGGAACACTGAAGCTTTCTTT.

This rearrangement joins TRBV27 to TRBJ2-2, with 9 bases fitting TRBD1. CDR3 length equals 19 residues. The germline V gene has CDR1 MNHEY and CDR2 SMNVEV (reference sequence). Trimming at V came to 3 bases and at J to 2 bases, leaving 13 bases not matched to a gene. The CDR3 protein is CASSLNRGLISRNTGELFF. The CDR3 DNA reads TGTGCCAGCAGTTTGAACAGGGGGCTGATATCAAGAAACACCGGGGAGCTGTTTTTT.

The chain links TRBV30 to TRBJ2-2, with 15 nucleotides matching TRBD2. Germline V gives CDR1 GTSNPN, CDR2 SVGIG (reference sequence). The CDR3 is 15 residues long. The CDR3 here is CASRTSGRGTGELFF. For the CDR3, the DNA is TGTGCATCCCGGACTAGCGGGAGGGGCACCGGGGAGCTGTTTTTT. The variable domain in full, completed from reference TRBV30 and TRBJ2-2, reads SQTIHQWPATLVQPVGSPLSLECTVEGTSNPNLYWYRQAAGRGLQLLFYSVGIGQISSEVPQNLSASRPQDRQFILSSKKLLLSDSGFYLCASRTSGRGTGELFFGEGSRLTVL.

Written as DNA, the CDR3 is TGTGCCGGCTCCGGGACAGGGAGAGGGATCAATGGCTACACCTTC. Translated: CAGSGTGRGINGYTF. V usage is TRBV28 and J usage is TRBJ1-2; 9 nucleotides agree with TRBD1. Germline V gene lookup returns CDR1 MDHEN and CDR2 SYDVKM. There are 15 residues in the CDR3. With 11 bases clipped from V and 6 bases from J, the junction kept 16 bases outside the gene matches.

This clone is a singleton in its sample. The J gene is TRBJ2-7, the V gene TRBV19; 7 bases are shared with TRBD1. V gave up 7 bases and J gave up 3 bases; unmatched junction bases: 9. CDR1 LNHDA and CDR2 SQIVND come from the germline V gene (reference sequence). The CDR3 runs 14 residues. The chain's CDR3 is CASTPYRGSYEQYF. In nucleotides, the CDR3 is TGTGCCAGTACCCCGTACAGGGGAAGCTACGAGCAGTACTTC.

V and J are TRBV6-6 and TRBJ1-4; the D is unclear. Germline V gives CDR1 MNHNY, CDR2 SVGAGI (reference sequence). The CDR3 length is 15 residues. V was clipped by 5 bases and J by 5 bases, with 15 bases between them. CDR3 sequence: CASSPSRQTNEKLFF. CDR3 bases: TGTGCCAGCAGTCCCTCTCGACAAACGAATGAAAAACTGTTTTTT.

The chain joins TRBV19 to TRBJ2-3; 9 nucleotides agree with TRBD1. This CDR3 has 16 residues. In germline, CDR1 is LNHDA, CDR2 SQIVND (reference sequence). V shed 6 bases and J 2 bases; nucleotides not matched to a gene: 9. The CDR3 loop reads CASRGRDRADTDTQYF. The CDR3 DNA reads as TGTGCCAGTAGAGGCCGGGACAGGGCCGACACAGATACGCAGTATTTT.

This clone was counted only a few times. The chain joins TRBV7-9 to TRBJ1-5, with unresolved D. Deletions cut 5 bases from V and 7 bases from J, with 12 bases between. CDR1 and CDR2 (germline): SEHNR, FQNEAQ (reference sequence). The CDR3 is 13 amino acids. CDR3 DNA sequence: TGTGCCAGCAGCCTCTCCGGTATGCAGCCCCAGCATTTT. Amino acid sequence: CASSLSGMQPQHF.

J is TRBJ2-7 and V is TRBV5-4, with 10 bases matching TRBD1. Germline V gives CDR1 SGHNT, CDR2 YYREEE (reference sequence). This CDR3 comprises 15 residues. V lost 3 bases to trimming and J lost 4 bases; unmatched junction nucleotides: 7. As DNA, the CDR3 is TGTGCCAGCAGCTCCGGACAGGGGGATTCGTACGAGCAGTACTTC. The encoded protein is CASSSGQGDSYEQYF.

This clone came up once. This chain uses TRBV7-6 with TRBJ2-5, with TRBD2 matching 12 bases. CDR1 is SGHVS, CDR2 FNYEAQ, per germline. Trimming cost V 5 bases and J 2 bases; bases outside gene matches: 9. The CDR3 spans 17 residues. As DNA, the CDR3 is TGTGCCAGCAGCACAGGAGGTCTAGCGGGAGGGCAAGAGACCCAGTACTTC. Amino acid sequence: CASSTGGLAGGQETQYF.

This rearrangement joins TRBV15 to TRBJ1-6; no firm D call. There are 17 residues in the CDR3. Germline V lookup: CDR1 LNHNV, CDR2 YYDKDF (reference sequence). V was clipped by 1 base and J by 7 bases, with 17 bases between them. This CDR3 is CATSRGPETVGNSPLHF. CDR3 coding DNA: TGTGCCACCAGCAGAGGTCCAGAGACTGTTGGCAATTCACCCCTCCACTTT.

This clone was seen only a few times. The V gene is TRBV6-6, the J gene TRBJ2-1, with D perhaps TRBD2 (6 bases). V was cut by 6 bases and J by 10 bases, with 19 bases left in between. From germline, CDR1 is MNHNY and CDR2 SVGAGI (reference sequence). The CDR3 runs to 14 residues. The DNA of the CDR3 is TGTGCCAGCAGCTCCGGGACTCCCTCCGGAGAGCAGTTCTTC. This gives the protein CASSSGTPSGEQFF.

The CDR3 reads CASPARTTTNTGELFF. The CDR3 DNA reads as TGTGCCAGCCCTGCCCGTACTACTACGAACACCGGGGAGCTGTTTTTT. This sequence joins TRBV5-8 and TRBJ2-2; no firm D call. Germline V gene sequence: CDR1 SGHTS, CDR2 YDEGEE. Trimming removed 7 bases from V and 0 bases from J, with 16 bases in between. CDR3 length: 16 amino acids.